Each of the 12 T cell receptor beta chains below was sequenced from the same sample in a study of cytomegalovirus exposure and HLA in healthy donors (dated 2017 in TCRdb). Libraries came from the immunoSEQ multiplex PCR assay. TCRdb carries this immuneACCESS record with in-frame sequences only. Its versions omit some clonotypes, under half of them owing to an unresolved V gene in the studies checked, with the rest unexplained. Here the sample has more than 95,000 clones; approximately 90% occur a single time. The ten biggest clones cover about 4.3% of the sample. The sequenced sample was PBMCs. These receptors all stem from a man between 18 and 35 years old in good health and CMV-seropositive.

The rearrangement uses TRBV7-2 and TRBJ1-5; D is ambiguous. The V end was cut by 1 base, the J end by 6 bases, with 10 bases between. Per the germline V gene, CDR1 is SGHTA and CDR2 is FQGNSA. There are 14 residues in the CDR3. In DNA form, the CDR3 reads TGTGCCAGCAGCTTAGAGCGCGGGGTTCAGCCCCAGCATTTT. Translating it yields CASSLERGVQPQHF.

In its sample, this clone was seen once. This chain connects TRBV5-8 to TRBJ1-5; 7 bases match TRBD1. This CDR3 spans 14 amino acids. CDR1 and CDR2 (germline): SGHTS, YDEGEE. The V segment lost 4 bases and the J segment 5 bases; nucleotides outside the gene matches: 6. Here the CDR3 reads CASSRGQDHQPQHF. The CDR3 region has the DNA TGTGCCAGCAGCCGCGGACAGGATCATCAGCCCCAGCATTTT.

The chain couples TRBV9 to TRBJ2-6; D is perhaps TRBD2 (5 bases). Germline-derived CDR1 and CDR2 are SGDLS and YYNGEE. Between the trimmed V and J ends, which lost 3 bases and 2 bases, there was a span of 12 bases. The CDR3 totals 16 residues. This chain's CDR3 is CASSAYGLTGANVLTF. In nucleotides, the CDR3 is TGTGCCAGCAGCGCATACGGACTCACTGGGGCCAACGTCCTGACTTTC.

The chain recombines TRBV28 with TRBJ1-1, with D perhaps TRBD1 (5 bases). CDR1 and CDR2 (germline): MDHEN, SYDVKM. V lost 5 bases and J lost 1, with 14 bases in between. The CDR3 has 15 residues. The CDR3 bases are TGTGCCAGCAGTCCCCAGGGTCGAGGGAACACTGAAGCTTTCTTT. This codes for CASSPQGRGNTEAFF.

This clone was seen a few times. V gene TRBV6-5 combines with J gene TRBJ1-6; the D is unclear. V was pared by 10 bases and J by 14 bases, with 15 bases between. Germline V CDR1 and CDR2: MNHEY, SVGAGI. The CDR3 is 11 amino acids. The CDR3 is CATSLSGTLHF. The CDR3 bases are TGTGCCACCTCCCTATCGGGAACCCTCCACTTT.

The V and J genes are TRBV20-1 and TRBJ1-1; D possibly corresponds to TRBD1 (5 bases). This CDR3 spans 9 amino acids. Germline-derived CDR1 and CDR2 are DFQATT and SNEGSKA (reference sequence). As DNA, the CDR3 is TGCAGCATTAGGAGGGGAGCTTTCTTT. Protein: CSIRRGAFF.

This clone came up a few times. The chain is built from TRBV27 and TRBJ2-4; 7 bases match TRBD2. The CDR3 covers 15 residues. Germline CDR1 is MNHEY and CDR2 is SMNVEV (reference sequence). V shed 2 bases and J 4 bases; nucleotides not matched to a gene: 5. The CDR3 sequence is CASSLRGDGKNIQYF. The CDR3 coding sequence is TGTGCCAGCAGTTTACGGGGGGACGGTAAAAACATTCAGTACTTC.

The chain has TRBV16 and TRBJ2-3; 7 bases match TRBD1. The CDR3 contains 16 residues. Trimming removed 4 bases from V and 4 bases from J; junction bases left unmatched: 11. Germline V gene data show CDR1 as KGHSY and CDR2 as FQNENV. This chain's CDR3 is CASSPLRQGEADTQYF. For the CDR3, the DNA is TGTGCCAGCAGCCCACTACGACAGGGAGAAGCAGATACGCAGTATTTT.

The V call is TRBV9, the J call TRBJ2-2; the D gene is possibly TRBD1 (5 bases). V was pared by 3 bases and J by 5 bases, with 14 bases between. This CDR3 has 15 residues. CDR1 is SGDLS and CDR2 is YYNGEE in the germline V gene. CDR3 residues: CASSAHGSGTGELFF. The CDR3 region has the DNA TGTGCCAGCAGCGCCCATGGTTCAGGGACCGGGGAGCTGTTTTTT.

This clone was observed a single time. The chain recombines TRBV6-6 with TRBJ2-1; D not resolved. The length of the CDR3 is 14 residues. Germline assignment: CDR1 MNHNY and CDR2 SVGAGI (reference sequence). Trimming stripped 4 bases from V and 1 base from J, with 8 bases between. The CDR3 region has the DNA TGTGCCAGCAGTTCTCACCGGTCCTACAATGAGCAGTTCTTC. This codes for CASSSHRSYNEQFF.

This chain uses TRBV2 with TRBJ2-7; D unclear. The V gene's germline CDR1 is SNHLY and CDR2 FYNNEI. This CDR3 comprises 14 residues. V was shortened by 3 bases and J by 0 bases, with 9 bases between the two germline ends. Here the CDR3 DNA reads TGTGCCAGCAGTGAGTCGTTTTTCTCCTACGAGCAGTACTTC. It yields the protein CASSESFFSYEQYF.

This clone was counted only a few times. The chain carries TRBV6-1 and TRBJ2-2; D is unclear. Looked up from germline, CDR1 is MNHNS and CDR2 is SASEGT. This CDR3 spans 15 amino acids. V was trimmed by 2 bases and J by 6 bases, leaving 13 bases between them. DNA for the CDR3: TGTGCCAGCAGTGAAAGCCTAGAGAGCCCCGGGGAGCTGTTTTTT. Its translation: CASSESLESPGELFF.